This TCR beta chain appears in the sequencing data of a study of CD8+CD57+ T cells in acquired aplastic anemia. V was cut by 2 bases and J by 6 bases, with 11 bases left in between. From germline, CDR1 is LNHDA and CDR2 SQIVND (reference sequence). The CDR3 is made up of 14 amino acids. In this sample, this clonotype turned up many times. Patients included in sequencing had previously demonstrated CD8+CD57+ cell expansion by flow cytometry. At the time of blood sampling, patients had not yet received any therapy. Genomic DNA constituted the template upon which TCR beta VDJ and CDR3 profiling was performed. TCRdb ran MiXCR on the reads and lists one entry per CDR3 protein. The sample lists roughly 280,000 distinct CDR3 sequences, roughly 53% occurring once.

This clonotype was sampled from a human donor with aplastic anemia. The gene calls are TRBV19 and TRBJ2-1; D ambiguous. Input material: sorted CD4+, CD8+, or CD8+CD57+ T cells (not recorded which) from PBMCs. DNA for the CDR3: TGTGCCAGTAGTATACGGACGGAGATCAATGAGCAGTTCTTC. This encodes CASSIRTEINEQFF. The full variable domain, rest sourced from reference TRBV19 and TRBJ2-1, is DGGITQSPKYLFRKEGQNVTLSCEQNLNHDAMYWYRQDPGQGLRLIYYSQIVNDFQKGDIAEGYSVSREKKESFPLTVTSAQKNPTAFYLCASSIRTEINEQFFGPGTRLTVL.